One TCR beta chain is described in this entry. Its antigen has not been determined. No base quality values were provided; no much bigger clone lies one nucleotide off. From its cysteine to its phenylalanine, the CDR3 spans 13 amino acids. CDR3 DNA is the only sequence kept; it has 39 bases, read in frame from the first base. V lost 7 bases and J lost 0 bases; the stretch between them is 12 bases long. The germline V gene sets CDR1 to SQVTM and CDR2 to ANQGSEA. The entire isolated RNA was reverse transcribed using the High Capacity cDNA Reverse Transcription Kit, and thus expressed TCRB transcripts were sequenced. Deep immunoSEQ sequencing was applied to naive, central memory and regulatory T cell samples, giving an average of about 3.7 million total reads per sample. Sorted cells were lysed in RLT buffer, and RNA was extracted using DNase-treated RNeasy Micro or Mini kits according to cell number. Each cell subset was processed separately to prevent cross-contamination, with patient and healthy donor samples processed together. The immunoSEQ multiplex PCR was used to amplify TCRB sequences from cDNA, generating 87-bp fragments that spanned the CDR3 region. Amplicons were sequenced on the Illumina HiSeq platform. The study's processing was this. Synthetic template baselines were used to correct PCR bias computationally, reads within Hamming distance 2 were collapsed together, and singletons that could not be merged were discarded. Reads were aligned to IMGT to assign V, D and J genes, CDR3 length, and insertions or deletions at six rearrangement sites. Within each subset, clonotype counts were normalized to sorted cell number, after which true diversity and Gini coefficients were computed with the tcR R package. Repertoire sharing was quantified using the overlap coefficient calculated on TCRB nucleotide sequences. TCRdb took this table from immuneACCESS and kept in-frame rearrangements with V and J called. Such tables lack part of the clones; where checked against another copy, unresolved V genes explain under half of the gap, and the rest is unexplained. V and J calls and clone size come straight from that table; D and trimming were deduced from the DNA. The sample table shows about 150,000 clones, and more than 9.5% are seen once. Approximately 2% of the sample lies in the top ten.

This entry comes from a study of beta chain features in type 1 diabetes listed by TCRdb under 2018. With regard to the full study: Mean age, gender distribution, total cell number and subset yield did not differ between patients and healthy donors. A total of around 110,000,000 sorted cells were examined across all samples, and a strong correlation was observed between cell number per subset and RNA yield. The study compared the TCRB repertoires of sorted circulating CD4+ T cell subsets in recently diagnosed type 1 diabetes patients with those in matched healthy donors. Whereas all 30 or so donors provided naive and central memory subsets, regulatory and stem cell-like memory subsets were isolated from just 8 patients and roughly eight healthy donors.

From each donor, a single peripheral blood sample of about 100 mL on average was drawn into heparinised tubes. A BD FACSAria II and a panel including CD45RO, CCR7, CD25, CD127, CD95 and CD27 were used to sort naive, central memory, regulatory and stem cell-like memory CD4+ T cells. A purity above 98% was achieved for all sorted populations. PBMCs were isolated immediately by Lymphoprep density gradient centrifugation and stained directly without culture. So that batch effects would be minimized, each experiment stained and sorted samples in pairs, pairing one healthy donor with one patient. The paper's findings and limits, for the study overall: Naive, central memory and regulatory TCRB repertoires appeared to be more similar among patients than among healthy donors. Shorter templates might be favored by PCR, yet because patient and control samples were amplified and corrected together, any such skew would affect both groups equally. Sequencing cDNA rather than genomic DNA could over-represent highly expressing activated cells, although activation and CD3 levels did not differ between groups. Fewer insertions and more nucleotide deletions at VDJ recombination sites were observed in patients with type 1 diabetes, implying thymic rearrangement abnormalities. A moderate but significant shortening of TCRB CDR3 length was observed in type 1 diabetes patients in all four CD4+ subsets. HLA sub-analyses involved small numbers of individuals, so any influence of HLA type on TCRB rearrangement remained unresolved.

This sequence was found in a man younger than 35 in good health. Here the chain combines TRBV29-1 and TRBJ1-1; D gene: possibly TRBD1, on 5 matching bases. Sequencing was done on a sample of central memory CD4+ T cells from blood. This receptor carries the CDR3 CSGGTALNTEAFF. Here is the DNA: TGCAGCGGGGGGACCGCCCTGAACACTGAAGCTTTCTTT. The full variable domain, with segments outside the CDR3 supplied by the reference TRBV29-1 and TRBJ1-1 proteins, appears as SAVISQKPSRDICQRGTSLTIQCQVDSQVTMMFWYRQQPGQSLTLIATANQGSEATYESGFVIDKFPISRPNLTFSTLTVSNMSPEDSSIYLCSGGTALNTEAFFGQGTRLTVV.